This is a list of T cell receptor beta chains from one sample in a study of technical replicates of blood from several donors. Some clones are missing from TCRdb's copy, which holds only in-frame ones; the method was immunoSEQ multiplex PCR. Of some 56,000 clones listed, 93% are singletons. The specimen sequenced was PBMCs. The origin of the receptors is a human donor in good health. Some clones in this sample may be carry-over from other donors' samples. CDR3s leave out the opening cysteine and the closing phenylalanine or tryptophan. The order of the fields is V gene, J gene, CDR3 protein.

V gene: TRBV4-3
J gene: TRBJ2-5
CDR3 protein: ASSQLYGGETQY

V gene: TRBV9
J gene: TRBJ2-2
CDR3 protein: ASSVAGGTGELF

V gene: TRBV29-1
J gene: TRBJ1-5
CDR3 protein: SVGTGESNQPQH

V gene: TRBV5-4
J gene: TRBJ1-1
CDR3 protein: ASSLGGGNTEAF

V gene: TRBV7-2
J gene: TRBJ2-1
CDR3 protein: ASSTGVRLAPYNEQF

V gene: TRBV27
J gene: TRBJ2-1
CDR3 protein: ASSFGIAGGLGEQF

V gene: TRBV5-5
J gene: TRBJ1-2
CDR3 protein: ASSYRPTGGGDGYT

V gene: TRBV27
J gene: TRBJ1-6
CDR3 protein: ASKQGSSNSPLH

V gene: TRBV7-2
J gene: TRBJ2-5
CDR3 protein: ASSPLVAGGRETQY

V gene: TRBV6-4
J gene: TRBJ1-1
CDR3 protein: ASRMTGGGNTEAF

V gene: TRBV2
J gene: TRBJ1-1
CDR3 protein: ASSEAHLLAF

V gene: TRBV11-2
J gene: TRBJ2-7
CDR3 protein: ASSLVYSYEQY

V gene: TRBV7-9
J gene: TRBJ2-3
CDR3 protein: ASSLRGDTDTQY

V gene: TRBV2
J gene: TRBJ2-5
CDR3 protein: ASSPDGYQETQY

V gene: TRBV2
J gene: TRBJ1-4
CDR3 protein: ASSVGGANEKLF

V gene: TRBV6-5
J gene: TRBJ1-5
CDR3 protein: ASRLNRGRQPQH

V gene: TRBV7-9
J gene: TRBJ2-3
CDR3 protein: ASSPAGTSGGLDTQY

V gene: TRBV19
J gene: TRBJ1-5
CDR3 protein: ASSIFGRPRNQPQH

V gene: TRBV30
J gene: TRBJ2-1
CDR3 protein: AWSTGGIYNEQF

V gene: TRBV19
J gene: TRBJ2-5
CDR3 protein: ASSIRTGGGETQY

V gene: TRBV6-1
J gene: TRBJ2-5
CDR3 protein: ASRWGASDQETQY

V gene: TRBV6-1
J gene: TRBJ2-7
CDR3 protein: ASSEEVGVNYEQY

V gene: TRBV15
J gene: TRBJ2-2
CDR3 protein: ATSRAYPGTGSRASRRTGELF

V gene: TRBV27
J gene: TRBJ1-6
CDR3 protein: ASTRSSSYNSPLH

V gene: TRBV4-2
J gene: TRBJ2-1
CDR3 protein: ASSQGVANEQF

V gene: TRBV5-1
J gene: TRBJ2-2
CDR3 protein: ASSPPRQGSDGELF

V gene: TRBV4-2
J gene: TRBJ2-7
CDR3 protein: ASSQGPGGKSYEQY

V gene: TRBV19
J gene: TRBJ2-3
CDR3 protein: ASSIGYTDTQY

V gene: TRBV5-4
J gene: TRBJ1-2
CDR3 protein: ASSADRNYGYT

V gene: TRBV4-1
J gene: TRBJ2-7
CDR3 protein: ASSLRRDREYEQY

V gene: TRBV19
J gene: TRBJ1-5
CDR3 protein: ATKSRDRGQVIQPQH

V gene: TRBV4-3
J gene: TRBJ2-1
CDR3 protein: ASSQTSGPFIEQF

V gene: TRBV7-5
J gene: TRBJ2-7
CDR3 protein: AWREPGTGIEQY

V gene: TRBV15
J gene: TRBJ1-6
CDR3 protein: ATSRGEEGARSPLH

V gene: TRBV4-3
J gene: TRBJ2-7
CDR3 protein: ASSQDRAVSYEQY

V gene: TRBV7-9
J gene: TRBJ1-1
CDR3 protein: ASSTGQVNTEAF

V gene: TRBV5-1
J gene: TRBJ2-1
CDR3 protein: ASSLWDRGNEQF

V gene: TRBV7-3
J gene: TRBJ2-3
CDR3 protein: ASSSNLGEEDTQY

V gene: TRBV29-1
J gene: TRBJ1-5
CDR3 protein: SVGQENQPQH

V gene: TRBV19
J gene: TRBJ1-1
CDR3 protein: ASSIKEGARTEAF

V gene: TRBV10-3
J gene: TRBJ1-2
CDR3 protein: AISLGREYGYT

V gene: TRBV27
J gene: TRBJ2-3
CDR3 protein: ASSRTSGFPDTQY

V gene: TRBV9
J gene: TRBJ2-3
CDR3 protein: ASSARSPTDTQY

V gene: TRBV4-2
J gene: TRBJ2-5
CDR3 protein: ASSQEPPGRVSGSQETQY

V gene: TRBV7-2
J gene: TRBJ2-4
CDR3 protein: ASSQGSGGAGNIQY

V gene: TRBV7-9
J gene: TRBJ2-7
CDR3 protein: ASSLAGDSSYEQY

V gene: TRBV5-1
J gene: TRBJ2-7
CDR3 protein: ASSTMGQGVFEQY

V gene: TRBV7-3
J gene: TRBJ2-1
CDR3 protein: ASSLGQNNEQF

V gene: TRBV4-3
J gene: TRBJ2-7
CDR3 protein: ASSQDLQARNYEQY

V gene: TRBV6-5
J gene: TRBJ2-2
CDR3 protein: ASTSSSKNTGELF